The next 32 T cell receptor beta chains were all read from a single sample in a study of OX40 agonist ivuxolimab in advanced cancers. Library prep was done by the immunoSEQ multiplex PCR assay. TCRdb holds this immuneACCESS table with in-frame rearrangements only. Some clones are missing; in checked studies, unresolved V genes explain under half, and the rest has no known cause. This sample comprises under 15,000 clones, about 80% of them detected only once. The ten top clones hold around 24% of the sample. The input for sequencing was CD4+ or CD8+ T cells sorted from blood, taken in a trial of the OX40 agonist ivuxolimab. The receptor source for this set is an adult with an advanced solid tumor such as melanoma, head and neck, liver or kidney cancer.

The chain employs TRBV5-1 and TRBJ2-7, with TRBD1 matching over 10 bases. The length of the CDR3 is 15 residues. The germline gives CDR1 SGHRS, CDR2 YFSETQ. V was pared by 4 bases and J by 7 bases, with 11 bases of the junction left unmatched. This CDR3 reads CASSRPGQGFGEQYF. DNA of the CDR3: TGCGCCAGCAGCCGCCCGGGACAGGGGTTCGGGGAGCAGTACTTC.

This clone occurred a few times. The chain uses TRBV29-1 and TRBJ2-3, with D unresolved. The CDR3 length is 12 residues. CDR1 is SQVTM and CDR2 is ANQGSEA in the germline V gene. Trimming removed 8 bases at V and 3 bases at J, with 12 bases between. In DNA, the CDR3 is TGCAGCACCTCTCTGCATACAGATACGCAGTATTTT. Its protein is CSTSLHTDTQYF.

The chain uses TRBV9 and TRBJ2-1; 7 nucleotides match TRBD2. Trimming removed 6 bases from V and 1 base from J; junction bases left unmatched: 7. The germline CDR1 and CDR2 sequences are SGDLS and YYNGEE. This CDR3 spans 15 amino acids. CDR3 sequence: CASTAGDLSYNEQFF. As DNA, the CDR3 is TGTGCCAGCACGGCGGGGGATCTGTCCTACAATGAGCAGTTCTTC.

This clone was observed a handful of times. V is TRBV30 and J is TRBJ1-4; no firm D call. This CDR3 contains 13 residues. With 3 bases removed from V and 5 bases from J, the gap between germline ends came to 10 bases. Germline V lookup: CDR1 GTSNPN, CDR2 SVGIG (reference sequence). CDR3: CAWSLWTNEKLFF. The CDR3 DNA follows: TGTGCCTGGAGCTTGTGGACCAATGAAAAACTGTTTTTT.

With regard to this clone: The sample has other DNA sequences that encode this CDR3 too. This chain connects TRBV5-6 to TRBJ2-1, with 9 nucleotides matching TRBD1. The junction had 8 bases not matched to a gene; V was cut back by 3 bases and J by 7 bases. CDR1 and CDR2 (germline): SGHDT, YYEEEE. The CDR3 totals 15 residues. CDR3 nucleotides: TGTGCCAGCAGCTCTGGGACAGGGATGATGAATGAGCAGTTCTTC. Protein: CASSSGTGMMNEQFF.

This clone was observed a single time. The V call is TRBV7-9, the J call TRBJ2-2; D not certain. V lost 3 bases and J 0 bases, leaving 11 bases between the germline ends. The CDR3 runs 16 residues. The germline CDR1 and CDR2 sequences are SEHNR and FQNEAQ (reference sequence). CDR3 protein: CASSFTGSTNTGELFF. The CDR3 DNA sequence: TGTGCCAGCAGCTTTACGGGCAGTACGAACACCGGGGAGCTGTTTTTT.

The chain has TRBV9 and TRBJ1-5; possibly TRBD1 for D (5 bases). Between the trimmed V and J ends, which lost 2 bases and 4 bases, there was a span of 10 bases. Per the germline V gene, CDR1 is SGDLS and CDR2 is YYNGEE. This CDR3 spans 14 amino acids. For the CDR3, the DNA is TGTGCCAGCAGCGTGGGGGGAGGTAATCAGCCCCAGCATTTT. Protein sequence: CASSVGGGNQPQHF.

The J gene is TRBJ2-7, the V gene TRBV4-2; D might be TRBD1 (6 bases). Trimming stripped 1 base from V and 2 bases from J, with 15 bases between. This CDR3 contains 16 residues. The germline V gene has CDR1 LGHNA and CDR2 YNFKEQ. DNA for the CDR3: TGTGCCAGCAGCCAAGTCTCCCTAGAGGGGGCCTACGAGCAGTACTTC. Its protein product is CASSQVSLEGAYEQYF.

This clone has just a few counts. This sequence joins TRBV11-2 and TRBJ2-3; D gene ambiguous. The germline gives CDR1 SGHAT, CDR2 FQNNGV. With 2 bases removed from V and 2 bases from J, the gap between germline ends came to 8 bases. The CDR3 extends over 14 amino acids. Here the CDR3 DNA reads TGTGCCAGCAGCTTAAGGTCTACCACAGATACGCAGTATTTT. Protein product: CASSLRSTTDTQYF.

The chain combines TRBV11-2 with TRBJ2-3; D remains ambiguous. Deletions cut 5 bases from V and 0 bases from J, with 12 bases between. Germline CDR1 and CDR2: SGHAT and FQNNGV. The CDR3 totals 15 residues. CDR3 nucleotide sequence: TGTGCCAGCAGCCCCGAATTCACTAGCACAGATACGCAGTATTTT. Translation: CASSPEFTSTDTQYF. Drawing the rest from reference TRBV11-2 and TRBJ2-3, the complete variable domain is EAGVAQSPRYKIIEKRQSVAFWCNPISGHATLYWYQQILGQGPKLLIQFQNNGVVDDSQLPKDRFSAERLKGVDSTLKIQPAKLEDSAVYLCASSPEFTSTDTQYFGPGTRLTVL.

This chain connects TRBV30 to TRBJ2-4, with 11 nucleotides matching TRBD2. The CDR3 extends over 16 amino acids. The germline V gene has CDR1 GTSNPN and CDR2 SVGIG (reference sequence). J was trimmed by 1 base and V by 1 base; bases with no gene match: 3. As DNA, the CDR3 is TGTGCCTGGAGTGGACTAGCGGGATCCGCCAAAAACATTCAGTACTTC. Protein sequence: CAWSGLAGSAKNIQYF.

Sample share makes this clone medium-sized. For the CDR3, the DNA is TGTGCCAGCAGCTTAGCGGGGGTATACAATGAGCAGTTCTTC. It is translated as CASSLAGVYNEQFF. The V call is TRBV7-2, the J call TRBJ2-1, with D perhaps TRBD1 or TRBD2 (5 bases each). Trimming stripped 0 bases from V and 4 bases from J, with 7 bases between. This CDR3 contains 14 residues. CDR1 is SGHTA, CDR2 FQGNSA, per germline.

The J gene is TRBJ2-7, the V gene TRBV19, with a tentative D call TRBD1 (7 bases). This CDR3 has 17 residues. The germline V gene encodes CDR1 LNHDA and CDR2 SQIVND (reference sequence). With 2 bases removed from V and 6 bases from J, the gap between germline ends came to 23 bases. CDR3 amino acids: CASSILFPTGRPGEQYF. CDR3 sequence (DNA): TGTGCCAGTAGTATATTATTCCCGACAGGGAGGCCGGGCGAGCAGTACTTC.

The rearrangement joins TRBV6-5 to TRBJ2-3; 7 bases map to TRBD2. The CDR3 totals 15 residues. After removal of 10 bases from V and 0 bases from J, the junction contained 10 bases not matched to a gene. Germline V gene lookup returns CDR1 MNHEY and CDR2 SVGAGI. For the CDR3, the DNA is TGTGCCACCCGACTAGCAGACTCTAGCACAGATACGCAGTATTTT. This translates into CATRLADSSTDTQYF.

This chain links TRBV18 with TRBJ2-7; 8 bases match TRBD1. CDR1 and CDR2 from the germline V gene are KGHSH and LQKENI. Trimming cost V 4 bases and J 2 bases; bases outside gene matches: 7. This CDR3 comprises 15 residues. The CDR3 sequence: CASSQGQGGAYEQYF. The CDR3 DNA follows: TGTGCCAGCTCACAAGGACAGGGAGGCGCCTACGAGCAGTACTTC.

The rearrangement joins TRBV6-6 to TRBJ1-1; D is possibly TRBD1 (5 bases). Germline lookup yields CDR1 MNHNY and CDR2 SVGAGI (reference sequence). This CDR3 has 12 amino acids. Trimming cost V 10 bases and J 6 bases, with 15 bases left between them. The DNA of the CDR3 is TGTGCCACCCGGACGGGAGGGGCTGAAGCTTTCTTT. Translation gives CATRTGGAEAFF.

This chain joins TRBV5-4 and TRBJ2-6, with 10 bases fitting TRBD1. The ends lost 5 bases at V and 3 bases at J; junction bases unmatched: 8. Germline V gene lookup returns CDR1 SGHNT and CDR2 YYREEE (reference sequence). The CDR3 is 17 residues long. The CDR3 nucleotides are TGTGCCAGCAGAATGGGACAGGGGATGGGTGGGGCCAACGTCCTGACTTTC. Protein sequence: CASRMGQGMGGANVLTF. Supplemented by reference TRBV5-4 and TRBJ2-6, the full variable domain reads ETGVTQSPTHLIKTRGQQVTLRCSSQSGHNTVSWYQQALGQGPQFIFQYYREEENGRGNFPPRFSGLQFPNYSSELNVNALELDDSALYLCASRMGQGMGGANVLTFGAGSRLTVL.

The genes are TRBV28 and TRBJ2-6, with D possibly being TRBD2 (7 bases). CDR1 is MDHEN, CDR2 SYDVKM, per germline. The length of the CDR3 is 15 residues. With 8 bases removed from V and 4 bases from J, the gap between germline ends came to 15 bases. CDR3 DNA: TGTGCCAGCCGGGGGGCCGATTCGGGGGCCAACGTCCTGACTTTC. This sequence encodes CASRGADSGANVLTF.

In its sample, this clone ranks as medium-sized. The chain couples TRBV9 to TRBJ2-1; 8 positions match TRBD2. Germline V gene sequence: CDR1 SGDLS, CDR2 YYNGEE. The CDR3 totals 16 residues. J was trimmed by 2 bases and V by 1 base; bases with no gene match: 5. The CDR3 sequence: CASSVPSGGPYNEQFF. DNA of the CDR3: TGTGCCAGCAGCGTACCCAGCGGGGGACCCTACAATGAGCAGTTCTTC.

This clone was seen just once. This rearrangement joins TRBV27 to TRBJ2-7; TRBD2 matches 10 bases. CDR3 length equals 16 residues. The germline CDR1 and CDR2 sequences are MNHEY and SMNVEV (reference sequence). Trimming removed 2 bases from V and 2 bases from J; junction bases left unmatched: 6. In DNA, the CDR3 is TGTGCCAGCAGTTTACTGGGGACTAGCGTAACCTACGAGCAGTACTTC. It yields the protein CASSLLGTSVTYEQYF.

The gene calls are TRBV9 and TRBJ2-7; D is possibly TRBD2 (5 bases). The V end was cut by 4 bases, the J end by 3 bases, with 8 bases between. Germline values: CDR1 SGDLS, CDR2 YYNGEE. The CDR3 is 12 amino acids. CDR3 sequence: CASSQGGYEQYF. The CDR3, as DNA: TGTGCCAGCAGCCAAGGAGGCTACGAGCAGTACTTC.

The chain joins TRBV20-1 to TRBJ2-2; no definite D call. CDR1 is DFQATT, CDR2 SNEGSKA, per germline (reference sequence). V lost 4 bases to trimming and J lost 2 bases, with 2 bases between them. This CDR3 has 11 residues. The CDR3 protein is CSAKNTGELFF. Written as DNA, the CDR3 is TGCAGTGCTAAAAACACCGGGGAGCTGTTTTTT.

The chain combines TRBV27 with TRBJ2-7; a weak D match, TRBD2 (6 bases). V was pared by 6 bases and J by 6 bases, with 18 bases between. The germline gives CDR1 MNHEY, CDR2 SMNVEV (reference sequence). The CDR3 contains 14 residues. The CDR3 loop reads CASSFLQLGGEQYF. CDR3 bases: TGTGCCAGCAGCTTTCTGCAACTCGGGGGCGAGCAGTACTTC.

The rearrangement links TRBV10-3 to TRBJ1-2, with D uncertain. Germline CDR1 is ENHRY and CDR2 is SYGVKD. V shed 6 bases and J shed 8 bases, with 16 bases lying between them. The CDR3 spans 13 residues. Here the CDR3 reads CAIRKEDSEGYTF. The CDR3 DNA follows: TGTGCCATCAGGAAGGAGGACTCGGAGGGCTACACCTTC.

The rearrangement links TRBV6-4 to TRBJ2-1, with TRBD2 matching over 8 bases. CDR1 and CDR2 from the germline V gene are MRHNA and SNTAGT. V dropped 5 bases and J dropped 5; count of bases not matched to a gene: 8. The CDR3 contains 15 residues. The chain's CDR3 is CASSLTGTRNNEQFF. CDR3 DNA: TGTGCCAGCAGTCTTACCGGGACTAGGAACAATGAGCAGTTCTTC.

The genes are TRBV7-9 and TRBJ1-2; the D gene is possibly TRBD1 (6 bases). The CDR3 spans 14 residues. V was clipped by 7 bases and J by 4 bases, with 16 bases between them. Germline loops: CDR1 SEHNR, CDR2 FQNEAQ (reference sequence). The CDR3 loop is CASTISGAGYGYTF. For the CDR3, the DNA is TGTGCCAGCACTATATCAGGGGCTGGCTATGGCTACACCTTC.

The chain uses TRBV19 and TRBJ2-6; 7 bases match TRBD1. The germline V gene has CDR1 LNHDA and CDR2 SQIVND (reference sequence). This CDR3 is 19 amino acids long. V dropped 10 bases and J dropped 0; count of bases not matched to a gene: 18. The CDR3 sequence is CATIPTGDSFSSGANVLTF. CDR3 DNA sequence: TGTGCCACCATCCCCACCGGGGACAGTTTCAGCTCTGGGGCCAACGTCCTGACTTTC.

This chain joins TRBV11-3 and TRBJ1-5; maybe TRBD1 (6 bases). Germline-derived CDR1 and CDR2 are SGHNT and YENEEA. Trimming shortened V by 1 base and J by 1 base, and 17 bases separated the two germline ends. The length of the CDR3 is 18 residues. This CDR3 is CASSLVPPQGLSNQPQHF. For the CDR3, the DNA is TGTGCCAGCAGCTTAGTCCCACCTCAGGGGTTAAGCAATCAGCCCCAGCATTTT.

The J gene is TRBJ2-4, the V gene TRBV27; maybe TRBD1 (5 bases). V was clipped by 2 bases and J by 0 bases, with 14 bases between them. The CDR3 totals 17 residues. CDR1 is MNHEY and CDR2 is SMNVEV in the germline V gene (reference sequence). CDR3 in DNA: TGTGCCAGCAGTTTAAGAGGTGGGGCCCTAGCCAAAAACATTCAGTACTTC. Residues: CASSLRGGALAKNIQYF.

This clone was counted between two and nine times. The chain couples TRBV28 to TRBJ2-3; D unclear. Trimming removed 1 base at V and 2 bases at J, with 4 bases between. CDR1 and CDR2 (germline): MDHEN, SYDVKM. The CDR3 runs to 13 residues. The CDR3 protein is CASSLFATDTQYF. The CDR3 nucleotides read TGTGCCAGCAGTTTATTTGCCACAGATACGCAGTATTTT.

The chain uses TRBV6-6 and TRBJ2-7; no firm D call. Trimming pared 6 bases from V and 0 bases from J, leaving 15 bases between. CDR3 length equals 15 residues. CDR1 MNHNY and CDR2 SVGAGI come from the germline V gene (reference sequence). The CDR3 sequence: CASRHSVPISYEQYF. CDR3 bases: TGTGCCAGCAGACACAGCGTTCCGATCTCCTACGAGCAGTACTTC.

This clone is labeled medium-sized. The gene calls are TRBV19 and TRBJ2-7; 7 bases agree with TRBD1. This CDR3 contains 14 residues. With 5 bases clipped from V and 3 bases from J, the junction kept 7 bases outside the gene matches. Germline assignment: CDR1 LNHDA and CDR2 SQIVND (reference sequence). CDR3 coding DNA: TGTGCCAGTAGTCTAACAGGGGATCTCTACGAGCAGTACTTC. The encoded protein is CASSLTGDLYEQYF.